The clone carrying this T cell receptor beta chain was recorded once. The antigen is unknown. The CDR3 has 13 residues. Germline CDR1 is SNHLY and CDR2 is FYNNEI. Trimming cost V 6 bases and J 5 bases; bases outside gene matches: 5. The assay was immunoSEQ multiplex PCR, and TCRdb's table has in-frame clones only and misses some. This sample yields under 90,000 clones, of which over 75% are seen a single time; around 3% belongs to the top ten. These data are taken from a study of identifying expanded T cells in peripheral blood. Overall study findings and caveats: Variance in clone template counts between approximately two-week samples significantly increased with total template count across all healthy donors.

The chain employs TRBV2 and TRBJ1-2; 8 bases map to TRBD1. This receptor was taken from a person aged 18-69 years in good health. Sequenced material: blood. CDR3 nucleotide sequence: TGTGCCAGCAGAGATACAGGGGGGTATGGCTACACCTTC. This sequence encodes CASRDTGGYGYTF.